Each of the 27 T cell receptor beta chains below was sequenced from the same sample in a study of blood T cells in healthy people across ages. The authors ran a second PCR of roughly 7 to 11 cycles using a sample-barcoded 5' primer and a J-beta primer mix. TCRdb ran MiXCR on the 5' RACE reads and lists one entry per CDR3 protein. Of a few hundred thousand distinct CDR3 sequences in the sample, 25% to 30% were seen once. Sequencing was carried out using blood. The receptors come from a woman in her 70s in good health.

This clonotype was seen repeatedly, ten times or more. This rearrangement joins TRBV4-1 to TRBJ2-7, with 9 positions matching TRBD1. The CDR3 runs to 15 residues. The germline V gene has CDR1 MGHRA and CDR2 YSYEKL. V lost 5 bases and J lost 1; bases outside the gene matches: 6. The CDR3 spells CASSLAGTGSYEQYF. CDR3 bases: TGCGCCAGCAGCTTGGCCGGGACAGGGTCCTACGAGCAGTACTTC.

This chain joins TRBV28 and TRBJ2-5, with 9 bases matching TRBD2. The end of the DNA aligns better with TRBJ2-1, so the J call may be wrong. CDR1 is MDHEN and CDR2 is SYDVKM in the germline V gene. The CDR3 runs to 17 residues. For the CDR3, the DNA is TGTGCCAGCAGTTGGAATGGGCGGGGGGGGACTTACAATGAGCAGTTCTTC. The encoded protein is CASSWNGRGGTYNEQFF.

This clonotype turned up a few times. The genes are TRBV25-1 and TRBJ1-4; 9 nucleotides align to TRBD1. Losses at the gene ends were 2 bases for V and 6 bases for J; bases not matched to a gene: 4. There are 15 residues in the CDR3. CDR1 is MGHDK and CDR2 is SYGVNS in the germline V gene. The CDR3 DNA reads TGTGCCAGCAGTGAAGCGGGACAGGGAGATGAAAAACTGTTTTTT. Translated: CASSEAGQGDEKLFF.

The chain has TRBV4-1 and TRBJ2-2; unclear D gene. V was trimmed by 4 bases and J by 0 bases, leaving 9 bases between them. The germline V gene encodes CDR1 MGHRA and CDR2 YSYEKL. The CDR3 spans 15 residues. In DNA form, the CDR3 reads TGCGCCAGCAGCCCCCCGGGCACGAACACCGGGGAGCTGTTTTTT. Its protein product is CASSPPGTNTGELFF.

V is TRBV4-1 and J is TRBJ1-4; no firm D call. Germline lookup yields CDR1 MGHRA and CDR2 YSYEKL. V gave up 0 bases and J gave up 4 bases, with 18 bases separating them. This CDR3 is 18 amino acids long. As DNA, the CDR3 is TGCGCCAGCAGCCAAGATAGTATAAGGGCAGTAATTAATGAAAAACTGTTTTTT. Amino acid sequence: CASSQDSIRAVINEKLFF.

CDR3 protein: CASSLQGGTVRRVETQYF. CDR3 nucleotide sequence: TGTGCCAGCAGTTTACAGGGGGGGACTGTCCGCCGGGTAGAGACCCAGTACTTC. The chain carries TRBV6-2 or TRBV6-3 and TRBJ2-5, with D tentatively TRBD1 (8 bases). This CDR3 has 18 amino acids. CDR1 and CDR2 (germline): MNHEY, SVGEGT. The germline V and J ends were trimmed by 4 bases and 4 bases, with 25 bases remaining between them.

Note on this clonotype: At one end the junction does not follow the germline gene, possibly because of a read error. The V and J genes are TRBV7-2 and TRBJ2-1; 13 nucleotides agree with TRBD2. The CDR3 runs to 17 residues. CDR1 and CDR2 from the germline V gene are SGHTA and FQGNSA. Here the CDR3 DNA reads TGTGCCAGCAGCCGCTGGACTAGCGGGGGACTAAAGGACACCCAGCACTTC. This encodes CASSRWTSGGLKDTQHF.

This clonotype was counted between two and nine times. V usage is TRBV9 and J usage is TRBJ2-5, with D perhaps matching TRBD2 (5 bases). The germline CDR1 and CDR2 sequences are SGDLS and YYNGEE. V gave up 4 bases and J gave up 3 bases, with 16 bases separating them. The CDR3 consists of 15 residues. The CDR3 nucleotides read TGTGCCAGCAGCCGACCGGTAGCCGGGGAAGAGACCCAGTACTTC. Amino acids: CASSRPVAGEETQYF.

The chain has TRBV4-2 and TRBJ2-3, with 10 bases that match TRBD2. From germline, CDR1 is LGHNA and CDR2 YNFKEQ. The CDR3 sequence is 16 residues long. Unmatched junction bases numbered 6, after V lost 1 base and J lost 5 bases. Here the CDR3 DNA reads TGTGCCAGCAGCCAAGCGGAGCGGGGGGGCCGAGATACGCAGTATTTT. Translated, it gives CASSQAERGGRDTQYF.

The genes are TRBV6-5 and TRBJ1-2, with D perhaps matching TRBD1 (6 bases). Germline V gives CDR1 MNHEY, CDR2 SVGAGI. The CDR3 is made up of 15 amino acids. The V gene lost 0 bases and the J gene lost 0 bases, with 8 bases spanning the gap. The CDR3: CASSYSGHTNYGYTF. The CDR3 coding sequence is TGTGCCAGCAGTTACTCGGGACACACTAACTATGGCTACACCTTC.

This clonotype was observed a handful of times. DNA for the CDR3: TGTGCCAGCAGCGGGCGGACAGGGGGGAACACTGAAGCTTTCTTT. Its protein is CASSGRTGGNTEAFF. The chain couples TRBV9 to TRBJ1-1; 10 bases agree with TRBD1. This CDR3 has 15 residues. V was pared by 3 bases and J by 1 base, with 3 bases of the junction left unmatched. Germline V gene sequence: CDR1 SGDLS, CDR2 YYNGEE.

This sequence joins TRBV7-2 and TRBJ2-1; TRBD1 might be the D (5 bases). This CDR3 has 16 residues. Between the trimmed V and J ends, which lost 5 bases and 1 base, there was a span of 15 bases. Germline V gives CDR1 SGHTA, CDR2 FQGNSA. The CDR3 reads CASSPQGGTSYNEQFF. In DNA, the CDR3 is TGTGCCAGCAGCCCCCAGGGTGGCACGTCCTACAATGAGCAGTTCTTC.

The chain carries TRBV7-3 and TRBJ1-1; tentatively, D is TRBD1 (6 bases). The V end was cut by 1 base, the J end by 5 bases, with 14 bases between. CDR3 length: 15 amino acids. Germline CDR1 SGHTA, CDR2 FQGTGA. In DNA form, the CDR3 reads TGTGCCAGCAGCTTAAACAGGCCCCAGGGGACTGAAGCTTTCTTT. Residues: CASSLNRPQGTEAFF.

In this sample, this clonotype turned up a few times. The chain uses TRBV29-1 and TRBJ1-1, with TRBD1 as a possible D gene (5 bases). CDR1 and CDR2 from the germline V gene are SQVTM and ANQGSEA. V was shortened by 7 bases and J by 1 base, with 13 bases between the two germline ends. The CDR3 has 13 amino acids. The CDR3, as DNA: TGCAGCGGACGACAGACTCAGAACACTGAAGCTTTCTTT. This codes for CSGRQTQNTEAFF.

This clonotype was detected a few times. CDR3 sequence: CASSLSGGAGELFF. CDR3 nucleotides: TGTGCCAGCAGCTTATCGGGGGGAGCCGGGGAGCTGTTTTTT. V usage is TRBV7-3 and J usage is TRBJ2-2; TRBD2 matches 7 bases. The junction had 3 bases not matched to a gene; V was cut back by 2 bases and J by 6 bases. The germline V gene encodes CDR1 SGHTA and CDR2 FQGTGA. CDR3 size: 14 residues.

The chain carries TRBV7-2 and TRBJ2-6; perhaps TRBD1 as D (6 bases). This CDR3 has 15 residues. Per germline, CDR1 SGHTA and CDR2 FQGNSA. V gave up 5 bases and J gave up 2 bases, with 10 bases separating them. DNA of the CDR3: TGTGCCAGCAGCAGGGGGTACACTGGGGCCAACGTCCTGACTTTC. Translating gives CASSRGYTGANVLTF. The whole variable domain, filled in from reference TRBV7-2 and TRBJ2-6, reads GAGVSQSPSNKVTEKGKDVELRCDPISGHTALYWYRQSLGQGLEFLIYFQGNSAPDKSGLPSDRFSAERTGGSVSTLTIQRTQQEDSAVYLCASSRGYTGANVLTFGAGSRLTVL.

The table lists this clonotype with a few counts. The CDR3 region is CSAPPGDGSQYF. The CDR3 coding sequence is TGCAGTGCCCCGCCAGGCGACGGATCCCAGTACTTC. The V gene is TRBV20-1, the J gene TRBJ2-5; D is unclear. In germline, CDR1 is DFQATT, CDR2 SNEGSKA (reference sequence). This CDR3 has 12 residues. V shed 6 bases and J shed 9 bases, with 17 bases lying between them.

This clonotype was recorded many times. The chain joins TRBV7-2 to TRBJ1-3; D unresolved. Germline V lookup: CDR1 SGHTA, CDR2 FQGNSA. Trimming cost V 5 bases and J 0 bases, with 11 bases left between them. This CDR3 spans 15 amino acids. In DNA, the CDR3 is TGTGCCAGCAGCCCCAGGCCCGACTCTGGAAACACCATATATTTT. This codes for CASSPRPDSGNTIYF.

This clonotype was counted only a few times. The junction and the germline gene differ at one end; a read error may be behind it. This sequence joins TRBV2 and TRBJ1-1, with 7 bases fitting TRBD1. The CDR3 sequence is 12 residues long. Germline-derived CDR1 and CDR2 are SNHLY and FYNNEI. The CDR3 here is CASHTGVTEALF. DNA for the CDR3: TGTGCCAGCCATACAGGGGTCACTGAAGCTCTCTTT.

This clonotype came up once. The CDR3 nucleotides are TGTGCCGGCCAACTAGCGGGGGGCAACCAAGAGACCCAGTACTTC. Protein: CAGQLAGGNQETQYF. This chain uses TRBV2 with TRBJ2-5; 12 bases align to TRBD2. The V and J ends lost 11 bases and 0 bases, in that order; junction bases with no gene match: 7. Per the germline V gene, CDR1 is SNHLY and CDR2 is FYNNEI. The CDR3 is made up of 15 amino acids.

The chain uses TRBV3-1 and TRBJ2-7; D gene unclear. Between the trimmed V and J ends, which lost 1 base and 3 bases, there was a span of 7 bases. The CDR3 loop spans 13 amino acids. Germline V lookup: CDR1 LGHDT, CDR2 YNNKEL (reference sequence). The CDR3 DNA reads TGTGCCAGCAGCCAAGGGCAGTTCTACGAGCAGTACTTC. It specifies CASSQGQFYEQYF.

The chain couples TRBV7-2 to TRBJ1-2; D ambiguous. Deletions cut 6 bases from V and 1 base from J, with 12 bases between. The CDR3 sequence is 14 residues long. CDR1 and CDR2 (germline): SGHTA, FQGNSA. DNA for the CDR3: TGTGCCAGCAGACCTGGCTGGATTAACTATGGCTACACCTTC. It encodes CASRPGWINYGYTF. Combining the CDR3 with reference TRBV7-2 and TRBJ1-2 gives the whole variable domain GAGVSQSPSNKVTEKGKDVELRCDPISGHTALYWYRQSLGQGLEFLIYFQGNSAPDKSGLPSDRFSAERTGGSVSTLTIQRTQQEDSAVYLCASRPGWINYGYTFGSGTRLTVV.

This rearrangement joins TRBV20-1 to TRBJ2-1, with 8 bases fitting TRBD1. From germline, CDR1 is DFQATT and CDR2 SNEGSKA (reference sequence). V shed 1 base, J shed 5 bases, and the junction held 4 bases outside the gene matches. This CDR3 contains 14 residues. CDR3 residues: CSARAGTGDNEQFF. CDR3 in DNA: TGCAGTGCTAGAGCCGGGACAGGAGACAATGAGCAGTTCTTC.

There are a few counts of this clonotype. V and J are TRBV4-3 and TRBJ1-4; D is undetermined. Germline V gives CDR1 LGHNA, CDR2 YSLEER. Deletions cut 2 bases from V and 4 bases from J, with 8 bases between. The CDR3 runs 14 residues. The CDR3 coding sequence is TGCGCCAGCAGCCAACAGGATTATAATGAAAAACTGTTTTTT. Translating gives CASSQQDYNEKLFF.

J is TRBJ1-4 and V is TRBV5-5, with D unresolved. V was clipped by 3 bases and J by 4 bases, with 10 bases between them. The CDR3 extends over 14 amino acids. Germline V CDR1 and CDR2: SGHKS, YYEKEE (reference sequence). The CDR3 loop is CASSYAQINEKLFF. The CDR3 nucleotides read TGTGCCAGCAGCTACGCCCAAATTAATGAAAAACTGTTTTTT.

The CDR3 is CASSTSRLAPYNEQFF. In DNA, the CDR3 is TGTGCCAGCAGTACTAGCCGACTAGCGCCCTACAATGAGCAGTTCTTC. The chain uses TRBV12-3 or TRBV12-4 and TRBJ2-1, with 8 positions matching TRBD2. CDR3 length equals 16 residues. V dropped 5 bases and J dropped 2; count of bases not matched to a gene: 8.

This clonotype occurred a few times. V and J are TRBV7-2 and TRBJ2-5; D remains unclear. The DNA end lines up better with TRBJ2-7; the J call may be wrong. Germline loops: CDR1 SGHTA, CDR2 FQGNSA. The CDR3 sequence is 14 residues long. CDR3 in amino acids: CASSRPADLYEQYF. CDR3 in DNA: TGTGCCAGCAGCCGCCCGGCGGACCTCTACGAGCAGTACTTC.